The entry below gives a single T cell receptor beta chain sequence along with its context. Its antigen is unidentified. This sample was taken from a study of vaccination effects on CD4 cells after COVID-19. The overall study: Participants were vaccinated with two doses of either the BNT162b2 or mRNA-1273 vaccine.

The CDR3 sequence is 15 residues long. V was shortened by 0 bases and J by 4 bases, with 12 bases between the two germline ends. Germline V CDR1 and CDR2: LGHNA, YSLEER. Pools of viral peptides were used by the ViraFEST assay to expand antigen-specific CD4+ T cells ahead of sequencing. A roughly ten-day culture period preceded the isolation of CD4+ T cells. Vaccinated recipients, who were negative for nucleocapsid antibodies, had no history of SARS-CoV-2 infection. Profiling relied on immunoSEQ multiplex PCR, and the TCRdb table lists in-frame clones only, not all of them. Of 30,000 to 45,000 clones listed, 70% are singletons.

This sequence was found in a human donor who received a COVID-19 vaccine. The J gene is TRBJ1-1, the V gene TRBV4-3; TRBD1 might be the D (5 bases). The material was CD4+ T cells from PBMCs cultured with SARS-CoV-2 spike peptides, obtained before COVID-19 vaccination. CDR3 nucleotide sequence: TGCGCCAGCAGCCAAGAGGGGCACGGGGGCACTGAAGCTTTCTTT. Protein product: CASSQEGHGGTEAFF.